This T cell receptor (beta chain) is from a study of regulatory T cells in long-lasting Graves disease. General study points: The TCR repertoire of persistent Graves' patients was less diverse than that of newly diagnosed ones. The study found TRBV28, TRBJ1-2 and TRBJ2-5 favored in persistent disease. New patients shared fewer public clonotypes (about 1,000) than persistent patients did (roughly 2,500).

This clonotype has a handful of counts. Its antigen is undetermined. Assembly of TCR beta libraries relied on iRepertoire HTBI primers together with Arm-PCR of CDR3 regions. TCRdb ran MiXCR on the multiplex PCR reads and lists one entry per CDR3 protein. Of 350,000 to 450,000 distinct CDR3 sequences detected, 15% appear once; the ten largest clones hold about 7.8%. CDR3 length: 18 residues. The germline V and J ends were trimmed by 4 bases and 2 bases, with 21 bases remaining between them. Germline values: CDR1 SGHRS, CDR2 YFSETQ. Time point in this sample: newly diagnosed GD, antithyroid drugs for less than 3 months. There was RNA extracted from PBMCs, and the TCR library was made from it. This sample was also put to use in a study of T cells in Graves' hyperthyroidism and ophthalmopathy. As that report states: Exclusion followed for patients with uncontrolled infection, other autoimmune disease, pregnancy or lactation.

This receptor was identified in a woman in her thirties or forties with Graves disease. V and J are TRBV5-1 and TRBJ2-2; no firm D call. The starting material was peripheral blood mononuclear cells (PBMCs), obtained at new diagnosis, from a patient treated with antithyroid drugs. In nucleotides, the CDR3 is TGCGCCAGCAGCCCGGACCTACTTCCTCAGAGTAACACCGGGGAGCTGTTTTTT. Translating it yields CASSPDLLPQSNTGELFF. Full variable domain (outside the CDR3, taken from reference TRBV5-1 and TRBJ2-2): KAGVTQTPRYLIKTRGQQVTLSCSPISGHRSVSWYQQTPGQGLQFLFEYFSETQRNKGNFPGRFSGRQFSNSRSEMNVSTLELGDSALYLCASSPDLLPQSNTGELFFGEGSRLTVL.